These 23 T cell receptor beta chains were sequenced from one sample in a study of blood T cell repertoires in COVID-19. Only in-frame clones appear in the TCRdb table, and some are missing; sequencing was by immunoSEQ multiplex PCR. Among roughly 180,000 clones, roughly 80% were seen once, and the ten largest hold 9.5% to 11%. The sequencing input was peripheral blood. The receptors were sampled from a woman between 35 and 50 years old with COVID-19, enrolled during active disease.

The rearrangement links TRBV11-1 to TRBJ2-5; D is ambiguous. Germline CDR1 and CDR2: SGHAT and FQDESV (reference sequence). The V gene lost 2 bases and the J gene lost 2 bases, with 9 bases spanning the gap. The CDR3 consists of 14 residues. DNA for the CDR3: TGTGCCAGCAGCTTAAGTCACAAACAAGAGACCCAGTACTTC. It yields the protein CASSLSHKQETQYF.

CDR3 protein: CASQDRGLAKNIQYF. In DNA, the CDR3 is TGTGCCAGCCAGGACAGGGGGCTAGCCAAAAACATTCAGTACTTC. The chain recombines TRBV19 with TRBJ2-4; 11 nucleotides align to TRBD1. V lost 9 bases, J lost 0 bases, and 4 bases stayed unmatched. CDR1 is LNHDA, CDR2 SQIVND, per germline (reference sequence). This CDR3 has 15 residues.

V gene TRBV12-5 combines with J gene TRBJ2-5; unclear D gene. There are 13 residues in the CDR3. Germline assignment: CDR1 LGHNT and CDR2 FRNRAP. Between the trimmed V and J ends, which lost 2 bases and 5 bases, there was a span of 9 bases. Here the CDR3 DNA reads TGTGCTAGTGGTTTGCCAACAGAGGAGACCCAGTACTTC. As protein: CASGLPTEETQYF.

J is TRBJ2-5 and V is TRBV2; no reliable D call. Germline V gene sequence: CDR1 SNHLY, CDR2 FYNNEI. CDR3 length: 15 amino acids. The ends were cut back, 1 base at V and 5 bases at J, with 14 bases in the middle. The CDR3 sequence is CASSEEANLIETQYF. The CDR3, as DNA: TGTGCCAGCAGTGAAGAAGCGAATTTGATCGAGACCCAGTACTTC. Full variable domain (missing parts from reference TRBV2 and TRBJ2-5): EPEVTQTPSHQVTQMGQEVILRCVPISNHLYFYWYRQILGQKVEFLVSFYNNEISEKSEIFDDQFSVERPDGSNFTLKIRSTKLEDSAMYFCASSEEANLIETQYFGPGTRLLVL.

The table lists this clone with a few counts. This rearrangement joins TRBV24-1 to TRBJ2-3; no firm D call. The germline V gene has CDR1 KGHDR and CDR2 SFDVKD. Trimming took off 2 bases at V and 4 bases at J, with 6 bases between the two ends. This CDR3 is 13 amino acids long. The CDR3 DNA sequence: TGTGCCACCAGTGATTCGGTTGCAGATACGCAGTATTTT. Protein sequence: CATSDSVADTQYF.

This rearrangement joins TRBV3-1 (or the pseudogene TRBV3-2) to TRBJ2-7, with D tentatively TRBD2 (5 bases). The CDR3 sequence is 13 residues long. The germline CDR1 and CDR2 sequences are LGHDT and YNNKEL (reference sequence). The V and J ends lost 3 bases and 7 bases respectively, with 13 bases between them. CDR3 loop: CASSHGELSEQYF. The CDR3 DNA reads as TGTGCCAGCAGCCACGGGGAGCTGAGTGAGCAGTACTTC.

V gene TRBV2 combines with J gene TRBJ1-4; D uncertain. Germline lookup yields CDR1 SNHLY and CDR2 FYNNEI. The V end was cut by 7 bases, the J end by 6 bases, with 12 bases between. CDR3 length: 13 residues. The CDR3 reads CASTAEVHEKLFF. The CDR3 DNA is TGTGCCAGCACAGCGGAGGTGCATGAAAAACTGTTTTTT.

The J gene is TRBJ1-1, the V gene TRBV7-9; D is uncertain. V was pared by 1 base and J by 6 bases, with 12 bases between. Per germline, CDR1 SEHNR and CDR2 FQNEAQ (reference sequence). The CDR3 totals 14 residues. The CDR3 reads CASSLVGVDAEAFF. The DNA of the CDR3 is TGTGCCAGCAGCTTAGTCGGGGTAGACGCTGAAGCTTTCTTT.

V and J are TRBV7-8 and TRBJ2-3, with a possible D match to TRBD2 (5 bases). The CDR3 runs to 16 residues. With 3 bases removed from V and 0 bases from J, the gap between germline ends came to 13 bases. The germline gives CDR1 SGHVS, CDR2 FQNEAQ. CDR3 nucleotides: TGTGCCAGCAGCTTTTGGACTGCAACTAGCACAGATACGCAGTATTTT. Translation: CASSFWTATSTDTQYF.

The genes are TRBV9 and TRBJ2-3; TRBD2 is a possible D gene (6 bases). CDR3 size: 16 residues. V lost 6 bases and J 4 bases, leaving 21 bases between the germline ends. The V gene's germline CDR1 is SGDLS and CDR2 YYNGEE. The CDR3 reads CASNYGGSAVADTQYF. In DNA, the CDR3 is TGTGCCAGCAACTATGGGGGGTCAGCGGTCGCAGATACGCAGTATTTT.

J is TRBJ2-3 and V is TRBV6-5; 14 nucleotides align to TRBD2. Unmatched junction bases numbered 6, after V lost 6 bases and J lost 7 bases. CDR1 MNHEY and CDR2 SVGAGI come from the germline V gene. The CDR3 has 15 residues. CDR3 coding DNA: TGTGCCAGCAGGAAGACTAGCGGGGGGGCCAATACGCAGTATTTT. It codes for CASRKTSGGANTQYF.

This clone appeared once. The V gene is TRBV28, the J gene TRBJ1-1; no clear D. The length of the CDR3 is 11 residues. V dropped 5 bases and J dropped 4 bases, with 5 bases sitting between them. From germline, CDR1 is MDHEN and CDR2 SYDVKM. In DNA, the CDR3 is TGTGCCAGCAGTCCCGGCACTGAAGCTTTCTTT. This encodes CASSPGTEAFF.

The chain has TRBV3-1 (or the pseudogene TRBV3-2) and TRBJ2-3; 10 bases are shared with TRBD2. The CDR3 contains 17 residues. From germline, CDR1 is LGHDT and CDR2 YNNKEL (reference sequence). The ends lost 1 base at V and 2 bases at J; junction bases unmatched: 6. The chain's CDR3 is CASSQVGLASPTDTQYF. CDR3 bases: TGTGCCAGCAGCCAAGTGGGACTAGCGTCTCCCACAGATACGCAGTATTTT.

V and J are TRBV19 and TRBJ1-5, with 7 bases aligning to TRBD1. The CDR3 loop spans 15 amino acids. With V trimmed by 7 bases and J by 4 bases, 10 bases remained unmatched. Germline V gene data show CDR1 as LNHDA and CDR2 as SQIVND (reference sequence). CDR3 sequence (DNA): TGTGCCAGTAATTCAGACAGGGTTCGTAATCAGCCCCAGCATTTT. This sequence encodes CASNSDRVRNQPQHF.

The rearrangement joins TRBV27 to TRBJ2-2, with D uncertain. Germline assignment: CDR1 MNHEY and CDR2 SMNVEV (reference sequence). The V end was cut by 3 bases, the J end by 7 bases, with 12 bases between. The CDR3 totals 14 residues. CDR3 DNA sequence: TGTGCCAGCAGTTTTTCCTCAGGTTTCGGGGAGCTGTTTTTT. This sequence encodes CASSFSSGFGELFF.

J is TRBJ1-5 and V is TRBV24-1; the D is unclear. Germline V CDR1 and CDR2: KGHDR, SFDVKD. V lost 3 bases, J lost 1 base, and 6 bases lay in between. This CDR3 is 14 amino acids long. For the CDR3, the DNA is TGTGCCACCAGTGATCCAGGAAGCAATCAGCCCCAGCATTTT. As protein: CATSDPGSNQPQHF.

This rearrangement joins TRBV30 to TRBJ1-5; unclear D gene. The CDR3 sequence is 15 residues long. The germline V gene encodes CDR1 GTSNPN and CDR2 SVGIG (reference sequence). Deletions cut 2 bases from V and 6 bases from J, with 17 bases between. CDR3 protein: CAWSISGFGGQPQHF. The CDR3 region has the DNA TGTGCCTGGAGTATCTCCGGGTTTGGCGGTCAGCCCCAGCATTTT.

The chain joins TRBV28 to TRBJ2-7; 11 bases line up with TRBD2. The trim removed 7 bases at V and 2 bases at J, leaving 7 bases unmatched. The CDR3 has 15 amino acids. Germline V gene data show CDR1 as MDHEN and CDR2 as SYDVKM. The CDR3 bases are TGTGCCAGCACCTCGACTAGCGGGGCCCCCTACGAGCAGTACTTC. It is translated as CASTSTSGAPYEQYF.

This clone occurred once. The chain has TRBV15 and TRBJ1-4; D not certain. CDR1 is LNHNV, CDR2 YYDKDF, per germline (reference sequence). V was clipped by 0 bases and J by 4 bases, with 9 bases between them. The CDR3 covers 15 residues. This CDR3 reads CATSRDFGGNEKLFF. The CDR3 nucleotides are TGTGCCACCAGCAGAGATTTCGGAGGTAATGAAAAACTGTTTTTT.

The chain recombines TRBV7-3 with TRBJ2-7; no clear D gene. Deletions cut 2 bases from V and 1 base from J, with 9 bases between. The CDR3 runs to 14 residues. Per germline, CDR1 SGHTA and CDR2 FQGTGA. CDR3 residues: CASSLDEESYEQYF. CDR3 bases: TGTGCCAGCAGCTTAGATGAGGAATCCTACGAGCAGTACTTC.

The rearrangement uses TRBV29-1 and TRBJ1-3; D ambiguous. The CDR3 extends over 10 amino acids. Germline assignment: CDR1 SQVTM and CDR2 ANQGSEA. V was cut by 3 bases and J by 9 bases, with 6 bases left in between. The CDR3 protein is CSVDLGTIYF. In DNA form, the CDR3 reads TGCAGCGTTGATCTCGGCACCATATATTTT.

The chain employs TRBV6-5 and TRBJ1-2; TRBD1 matches at 7 bases. Germline CDR1 and CDR2: MNHEY and SVGAGI. The CDR3 spans 14 residues. V lost 6 bases, J lost 4 bases, and 8 bases stayed unmatched. The CDR3 DNA is TGTGCCAGCAGAGGACAGGATTACTTCTATGGCTACACCTTC. Translating gives CASRGQDYFYGYTF.

The V call is TRBV20-1, the J call TRBJ2-7; 7 nucleotides line up with TRBD2. The V segment lost 3 bases and the J segment 4 bases; nucleotides outside the gene matches: 0. This CDR3 has 11 residues. Germline V gene sequence: CDR1 DFQATT, CDR2 SNEGSKA (reference sequence). CDR3 protein: CSASSGYEQYF. The CDR3 coding sequence is TGCAGTGCTAGTAGCGGGTACGAGCAGTACTTC.